The next 32 T cell receptor beta chains were all read from a single sample in a study of cytomegalovirus exposure and HLA in healthy donors. The PCR was carried out with 60 Vbeta primers and 13 Jbeta primers. TCRdb's table, derived via immunoSEQ multiplex PCR, lists solely in-frame clones and lacks some. The repertoire shows some 110,000 clones; the top ten hold 6.5% to 7%. The sample was PBMCs. These TCRs come from a man in his forties or fifties in good health and CMV-seropositive.

This sequence joins TRBV7-8 and TRBJ1-2; D uncertain. Looked up from germline, CDR1 is SGHVS and CDR2 is FQNEAQ. Trimming left V 1 base short and J 4 bases short, with 10 bases between. The CDR3 runs 14 residues. In DNA form, the CDR3 reads TGTGCCAGCAGCTTAGGGGCGTCTACCTATGGCTACACCTTC. The encoded protein is CASSLGASTYGYTF.

The V call is TRBV5-8, the J call TRBJ2-2; no firm D call. Trimming pared 6 bases from V and 3 bases from J, leaving 9 bases between. The CDR3 sequence is 13 residues long. Looked up from germline, CDR1 is SGHTS and CDR2 is YDEGEE. For the CDR3, the DNA is TGTGCCAGCATTCTAGACCACACCGGGGAGCTGTTTTTT. This sequence encodes CASILDHTGELFF.

The rearrangement links TRBV19 to TRBJ2-2, with 9 bases that match TRBD2. Germline V CDR1 and CDR2: LNHDA, SQIVND (reference sequence). The CDR3 consists of 15 residues. Unmatched junction bases numbered 3, after V lost 1 base and J lost 6 bases. CDR3 DNA sequence: TGTGCCAGTAGTATAGTAGCGGGAGAGTCCGGGGAGCTGTTTTTT. The encoded protein is CASSIVAGESGELFF.

The chain combines TRBV6-5 with TRBJ2-7; TRBD2 agrees at 7 bases. Germline V gene sequence: CDR1 MNHEY, CDR2 SVGAGI. After removal of 11 bases from V and 7 bases from J, the junction contained 14 bases not matched to a gene. The CDR3 covers 13 residues. The CDR3 bases are TGTGCCGGGAGGGACGGGCGGACGTGGGAGCAGTACTTC. It yields the protein CAGRDGRTWEQYF.

The chain couples TRBV29-1 to TRBJ2-1; 12 nucleotides match TRBD2. Germline lookup yields CDR1 SQVTM and CDR2 ANQGSEA. CDR3 length: 17 amino acids. J lost 7 bases, V lost 0 bases, and 10 bases had no gene match. CDR3 sequence: CSVEDMKTSGGRNEQFF. CDR3 nucleotides: TGCAGCGTTGAAGATATGAAGACTAGCGGGGGAAGGAATGAGCAGTTCTTC.

The chain uses TRBV14 and TRBJ2-1, with no clear D. The CDR3 totals 13 residues. V was clipped by 4 bases and J by 1 base, with 5 bases between them. Germline CDR1 and CDR2: SGHDN and FVKESK. In DNA, the CDR3 is TGTGCCAGCAGCCCAGGTTCCTACAATGAGCAGTTCTTC. Amino acid sequence: CASSPGSYNEQFF.

This chain connects TRBV29-1 to TRBJ2-3; perhaps TRBD2 as D (5 bases). The CDR3 runs to 14 residues. Trimming took 7 bases from V and 7 from J, leaving 21 bases between them. Germline loops: CDR1 SQVTM, CDR2 ANQGSEA. The CDR3 sequence is CSAGSAGGGHTQYF. The CDR3 bases are TGCAGCGCTGGTAGTGCGGGTGGTGGGCATACGCAGTATTTT.

J is TRBJ2-3 and V is TRBV7-2; TRBD1 agrees at 8 bases. The CDR3 extends over 14 amino acids. V lost 5 bases and J lost 2; bases outside the gene matches: 3. CDR1 is SGHTA and CDR2 is FQGNSA in the germline V gene. The CDR3 bases are TGTGCCAGCAGCACGGGACAGGACACAGATACGCAGTATTTT. Translated, it gives CASSTGQDTDTQYF. Based on the CDR3 plus reference TRBV7-2 and TRBJ2-3, the full variable domain is GAGVSQSPSNKVTEKGKDVELRCDPISGHTALYWYRQSLGQGLEFLIYFQGNSAPDKSGLPSDRFSAERTGGSVSTLTIQRTQQEDSAVYLCASSTGQDTDTQYFGPGTRLTVL.

V is TRBV11-2 and J is TRBJ2-2; the D gene is possibly TRBD1 (6 bases). The germline V gene has CDR1 SGHAT and CDR2 FQNNGV. The CDR3 covers 14 residues. V lost 5 bases and J lost 7, with 14 bases in between. The CDR3 loop is CASSQIQGIGELFF. The CDR3 DNA reads as TGTGCCAGCAGCCAAATTCAGGGGATCGGGGAGCTGTTTTTT.

The chain couples TRBV11-2 to TRBJ2-7, with TRBD2 as a possible D gene (6 bases). CDR1 and CDR2 (germline): SGHAT, FQNNGV. The CDR3 runs 14 residues. Trimming took 4 bases from V and 6 from J, leaving 16 bases between them. CDR3 nucleotides: TGTGCCAGCAGCTCCGGGAGATTTCCGCTCGAGCAGTACTTC. Residues: CASSSGRFPLEQYF.

The CDR3 DNA is TGTGCCAGCACCGGGGGGGGGACAGGGCTTCAGCCCCAGCATTTT. This codes for CASTGGGTGLQPQHF. The chain recombines TRBV19 with TRBJ1-5; 9 bases line up with TRBD1. Germline CDR1 LNHDA, CDR2 SQIVND (reference sequence). Germline trimming cut 9 bases from V and 6 bases from J; bases unmatched to any gene: 12. CDR3 length: 15 amino acids. The whole variable domain, filled in from reference TRBV19 and TRBJ1-5, reads DGGITQSPKYLFRKEGQNVTLSCEQNLNHDAMYWYRQDPGQGLRLIYYSQIVNDFQKGDIAEGYSVSREKKESFPLTVTSAQKNPTAFYLCASTGGGTGLQPQHFGDGTRLSIL.

The chain is built from TRBV5-8 and TRBJ2-3, with D uncertain. V was trimmed by 4 bases and J by 6 bases, leaving 6 bases between them. CDR1 and CDR2 (germline): SGHTS, YDEGEE. The CDR3 extends over 11 amino acids. CDR3 nucleotide sequence: TGTGCCAGCAGCCGCCGGGATACGCAGTATTTT. Residues: CASSRRDTQYF.

This rearrangement joins TRBV30 to TRBJ2-1; D may be TRBD2 (5 bases). Germline lookup yields CDR1 GTSNPN and CDR2 SVGIG (reference sequence). This CDR3 has 14 residues. V lost 5 bases, J lost 0 bases, and 11 bases lay in between. The CDR3 sequence is CAWDSGVSYNEQFF. In DNA form, the CDR3 reads TGTGCCTGGGACTCCGGGGTCTCCTACAATGAGCAGTTCTTC.

The chain recombines TRBV29-1 with TRBJ2-5; TRBD2 is a possible D gene (5 bases). Germline CDR1 and CDR2: SQVTM and ANQGSEA. This CDR3 has 14 amino acids. V lost 5 bases, J lost 4 bases, and 17 bases lay in between. The CDR3 loop is CSVLSLRSGETQYF. The CDR3 nucleotides read TGCAGCGTTCTATCCCTCCGCAGCGGAGAGACCCAGTACTTC.

This chain connects TRBV19 to TRBJ2-7; tentatively, D is TRBD2 (6 bases). Trimming left V 9 bases short and J 1 base short, with 19 bases between. CDR3 length: 15 residues. Germline CDR1 reads LNHDA; CDR2 reads SQIVND (reference sequence). CDR3 sequence reads: CASAARDSPSYEQYF. CDR3 sequence (DNA): TGTGCCAGCGCCGCCCGGGACTCACCTTCCTACGAGCAGTACTTC.

The chain recombines TRBV5-6 with TRBJ1-3; 9 nucleotides line up with TRBD1. V shed 2 bases and J 2 bases; nucleotides not matched to a gene: 5. Per germline, CDR1 SGHDT and CDR2 YYEEEE. The CDR3 totals 16 residues. The chain's CDR3 is CASSFTGGAAGNTIYF. Here the CDR3 DNA reads TGTGCCAGCAGCTTTACAGGGGGCGCCGCTGGAAACACCATATATTTT.

This chain's CDR3 is CASRLAGAHEQYF. The CDR3 DNA follows: TGCGCCAGCAGGTTAGCGGGAGCCCACGAGCAGTACTTC. The chain couples TRBV5-1 to TRBJ2-7, with 9 bases that match TRBD2. Per germline, CDR1 SGHRS and CDR2 YFSETQ. The CDR3 is 13 amino acids. The J segment lost 5 bases and the V segment lost 5 bases, leaving 5 bases of the junction unmatched.

V is TRBV6-1 and J is TRBJ2-7; weak D call: TRBD1 (6 bases). The germline V gene encodes CDR1 MNHNS and CDR2 SASEGT. Trimming took off 6 bases at V and 1 base at J, with 13 bases between the two ends. The CDR3 runs to 14 residues. The CDR3 DNA reads TGTGCCAGCAGGAGCCCCGGGACATCCTACGAGCAGTACTTC. This codes for CASRSPGTSYEQYF.

This sequence joins TRBV5-4 and TRBJ2-7; tentatively, D is TRBD2 (6 bases). CDR3 length equals 14 residues. V lost 0 bases to trimming and J lost 7 bases, with 14 bases between them. Germline V lookup: CDR1 SGHNT, CDR2 YYREEE (reference sequence). The CDR3 DNA is TGTGCCAGCAGCTTGGTCGCCTCTGCGGGGGAGCAGTACTTC. Translation: CASSLVASAGEQYF.

V usage is TRBV13 and J usage is TRBJ1-1, with D unresolved. Germline V CDR1 and CDR2: PRHDT, FYEKMQ (reference sequence). This CDR3 is built from 14 residues. The V end was cut by 0 bases, the J end by 6 bases, with 11 bases between. The chain's CDR3 is CASSLGSGWAEAFF. The CDR3 coding sequence is TGTGCCAGCAGCTTAGGATCCGGGTGGGCTGAAGCTTTCTTT.

The rearrangement links TRBV27 to TRBJ2-7, with 11 bases matching TRBD2. The trim removed 6 bases at V and 3 bases at J, leaving 4 bases unmatched. Germline CDR1 reads MNHEY; CDR2 reads SMNVEV (reference sequence). The CDR3 runs 14 residues. This CDR3 reads CASSLAGGRYEQYF. In DNA form, the CDR3 reads TGTGCCAGCAGCCTAGCGGGAGGACGCTACGAGCAGTACTTC.

This chain joins TRBV6-5 and TRBJ1-4; no clear D. Germline values: CDR1 MNHEY, CDR2 SVGAGI. V shed 1 base and J shed 8 bases, with 11 bases lying between them. CDR3 length: 14 amino acids. The CDR3 coding sequence is TGTGCCAGCAGTTACTTCCGGGATAGAGAAAAACTGTTTTTT. Encoded protein: CASSYFRDREKLFF.

V is TRBV11-2 and J is TRBJ2-2; TRBD1 is a possible D gene (6 bases). Germline loops: CDR1 SGHAT, CDR2 FQNNGV. V dropped 2 bases and J dropped 4 bases, with 11 bases sitting between them. The CDR3 spans 15 residues. CDR3 region: CASSLNRASTGELFF. In DNA form, the CDR3 reads TGTGCCAGCAGCTTAAACAGGGCGAGCACCGGGGAGCTGTTTTTT.

V is TRBV7-8 and J is TRBJ1-2; 9 nucleotides agree with TRBD1. Germline V gene lookup returns CDR1 SGHVS and CDR2 FQNEAQ. CDR3 length equals 15 residues. J was trimmed by 4 bases and V by 5 bases; bases with no gene match: 8. CDR3 region: CASSPYPTGGYGYTF. In DNA, the CDR3 is TGTGCCAGCAGCCCCTACCCGACAGGGGGCTATGGCTACACCTTC.

The chain joins TRBV29-1 to TRBJ1-1; tentative D call: TRBD1 (5 bases). CDR1 SQVTM and CDR2 ANQGSEA come from the germline V gene. This CDR3 contains 13 residues. The CDR3 nucleotides are TGCAGTACAGCGACAGACTTGAACACTGAAGCTTTCTTT. As protein: CSTATDLNTEAFF.

The V gene is TRBV5-6, the J gene TRBJ2-1; a possible D gene is TRBD2 (7 bases). V lost 4 bases and J 6 bases, leaving 11 bases between the germline ends. In germline, CDR1 is SGHDT, CDR2 YYEEEE. The CDR3 consists of 13 residues. Here the CDR3 DNA reads TGTGCCAGCAGCCCGGGGGGCGGCAATGAGCAGTTCTTC. Its translation: CASSPGGGNEQFF.

The CDR3 bases are TGCGCCAGCAGCGATACTAGCGGGAGCTCCTACGAGCAGTACTTC. Translated, it gives CASSDTSGSSYEQYF. The chain uses TRBV5-1 and TRBJ2-7, with TRBD2 matching 11 bases. V shed 4 bases, J shed 0 bases, and the junction held 3 bases outside the gene matches. Germline values: CDR1 SGHRS, CDR2 YFSETQ. The CDR3 loop spans 15 amino acids.

This rearrangement joins TRBV5-4 to TRBJ1-4; D is possibly TRBD1 (6 bases). CDR1 is SGHNT, CDR2 YYREEE, per germline (reference sequence). CDR3 length equals 14 residues. V was trimmed by 7 bases and J by 7 bases, leaving 17 bases between them. Here the CDR3 DNA reads TGTGCCAGCTCAACCCGACAGGAAGGTGAAAAACTGTTTTTT. Protein: CASSTRQEGEKLFF.

The chain employs TRBV5-4 and TRBJ2-7; TRBD2 aligns across 11 bases. CDR1 and CDR2 (germline): SGHNT, YYREEE (reference sequence). The CDR3 covers 15 residues. V lost 5 bases and J lost 4; bases outside the gene matches: 8. This chain's CDR3 is CASSIDTSGSYEQYF. In DNA form, the CDR3 reads TGTGCCAGCAGTATTGATACTAGCGGGAGTTACGAGCAGTACTTC.

The V and J genes are TRBV7-9 and TRBJ1-4; 9 bases agree with TRBD1. The germline V gene has CDR1 SEHNR and CDR2 FQNEAQ (reference sequence). Losses at the gene ends were 3 bases for V and 7 bases for J; bases not matched to a gene: 3. The CDR3 has 14 residues. The CDR3 loop reads CASSLLTGGEKLFF. The DNA of the CDR3 is TGTGCCAGCAGCTTGTTGACAGGGGGTGAAAAACTGTTTTTT.

This chain connects TRBV11-2 to TRBJ2-5, with a possible D match to TRBD2 (6 bases). V gave up 3 bases and J gave up 3 bases, with 8 bases separating them. Germline V CDR1 and CDR2: SGHAT, FQNNGV. The CDR3 spans 13 residues. This CDR3 is CASSLAGKETQYF. As DNA, the CDR3 is TGTGCCAGCAGCTTGGCGGGAAAAGAGACCCAGTACTTC.

J is TRBJ2-5 and V is TRBV10-3; TRBD2 aligns across 7 bases. CDR3 length equals 13 residues. V gave up 6 bases and J gave up 4 bases; unmatched junction bases: 5. Germline loops: CDR1 ENHRY, CDR2 SYGVKD. CDR3 residues: CAISAGGRETQYF. The CDR3 DNA reads TGTGCCATCAGCGCCGGGGGGAGAGAGACCCAGTACTTC.